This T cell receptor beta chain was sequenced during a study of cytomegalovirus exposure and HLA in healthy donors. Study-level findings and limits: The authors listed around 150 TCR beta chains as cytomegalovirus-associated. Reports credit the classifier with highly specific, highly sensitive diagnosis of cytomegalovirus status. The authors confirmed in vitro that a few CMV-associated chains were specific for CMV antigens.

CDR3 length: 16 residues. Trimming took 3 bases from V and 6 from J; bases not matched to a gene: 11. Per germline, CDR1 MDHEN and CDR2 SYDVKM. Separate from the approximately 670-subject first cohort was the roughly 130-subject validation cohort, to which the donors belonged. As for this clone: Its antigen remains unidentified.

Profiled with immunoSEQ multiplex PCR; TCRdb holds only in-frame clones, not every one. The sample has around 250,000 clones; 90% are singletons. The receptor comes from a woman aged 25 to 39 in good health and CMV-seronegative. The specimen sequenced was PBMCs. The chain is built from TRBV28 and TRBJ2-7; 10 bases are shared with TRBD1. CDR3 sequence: CASSFGRGTGVSEQYF. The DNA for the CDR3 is TGTGCCAGCAGTTTCGGCCGCGGGACAGGGGTCTCCGAGCAGTACTTC.